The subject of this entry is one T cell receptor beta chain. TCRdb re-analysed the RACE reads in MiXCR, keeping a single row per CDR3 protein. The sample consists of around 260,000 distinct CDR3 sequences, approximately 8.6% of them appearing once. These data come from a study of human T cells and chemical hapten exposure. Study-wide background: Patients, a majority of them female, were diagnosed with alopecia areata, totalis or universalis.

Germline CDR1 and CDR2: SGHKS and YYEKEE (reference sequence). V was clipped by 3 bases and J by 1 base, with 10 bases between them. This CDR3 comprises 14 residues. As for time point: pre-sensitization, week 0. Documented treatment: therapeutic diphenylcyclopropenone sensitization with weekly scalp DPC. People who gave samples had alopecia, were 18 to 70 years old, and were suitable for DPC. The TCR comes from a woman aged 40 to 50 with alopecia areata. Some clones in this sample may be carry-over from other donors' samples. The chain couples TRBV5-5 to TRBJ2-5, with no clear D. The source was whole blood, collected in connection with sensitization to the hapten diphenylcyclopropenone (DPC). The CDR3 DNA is TGTGCCAGCAGCTCAATCACGGTCCAAGAGACCCAGTACTTC. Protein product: CASSSITVQETQYF.